This T cell receptor beta chain was identified during a study of blood T cells in healthy people across ages. Broader study findings: It was found that TCR beta diversity correlated strongly with the percentage of naive T cells.

This clonotype was observed a handful of times. Its antigen is unidentified. The use of a sample-barcoded 5' primer and a J-beta primer mix characterized a second PCR of roughly 6 to 11 cycles. In TCRdb, the 5' RACE reads were re-called with MiXCR into one record per CDR3 protein. The repertoire holds over 1,300,000 distinct CDR3 sequences, approximately 60% seen once, with more than 6% in the top ten. The V and J ends lost 3 bases and 0 bases, in that order; junction bases with no gene match: 6. The CDR3 has 16 amino acids. Germline V CDR1 and CDR2: SQVTM, ANQGSEA. Material: blood. The chain recombines TRBV29-1 with TRBJ2-1; 9 positions match TRBD2. This TCR was recovered from a man between 18 and 29 years old in good health. The CDR3 here is CSVDSFSGSSYNEQFF. The CDR3 region has the DNA TGCAGCGTTGATTCCTTTAGCGGGAGCTCCTACAATGAGCAGTTCTTC.